The 8 T cell receptor beta chains below all came from one sample that was sequenced in a study of T-cell reconstitution after alpha-beta-depleted transplantation in children. TCRbeta library construction was performed incorporating unique molecular identifiers. TCRdb used MiXCR to reprocess the PCR reads, holding one entry per CDR3 protein. In the table there are some 280,000 distinct CDR3 sequences, 9.9% of which are singletons. The material was PBMCs from the stem cell graft donor, obtained from the stem cell graft. The receptor source for this set is a human donor who donated a stem cell graft to a child with SCID.

J is TRBJ2-7 and V is TRBV4-1; D assignment may be TRBD1 or TRBD2 (7 bases each). This CDR3 contains 17 residues. Germline V gene sequence: CDR1 MGHRA, CDR2 YSYEKL. Trimming shortened V by 4 bases and J by 2 bases, and 21 bases separated the two germline ends. Here the CDR3 reads CASSPSGGGGSTYEQYF. In nucleotides, the CDR3 is TGCGCCAGCAGCCCATCCGGAGGGGGCGGGAGCACCTACGAGCAGTACTTC.

V and J are TRBV20-1 and TRBJ2-1; 8 bases are a match to TRBD2. J was trimmed by 5 bases and V by 4 bases; bases with no gene match: 13. Germline lookup yields CDR1 DFQATT and CDR2 SNEGSKA (reference sequence). This CDR3 has 16 residues. The DNA of the CDR3 is TGCAGTGCTAAGGTCCAGCCCGGGGGGGGGAACAATGAGCAGTTCTTC. Translation: CSAKVQPGGGNNEQFF.

For this clonotype: At one end, the junction sequence differs from germline, possibly due to a read error. The chain joins TRBV5-1 to TRBJ2-2; TRBD2 might be the D (6 bases). Germline lookup yields CDR1 SGHRS and CDR2 YFSETQ. CDR3 length: 16 residues. The CDR3 reads CVSGSTFGLGTGELFF. The CDR3 DNA is TGCGTCAGCGGGTCTACATTCGGCCTGGGTACCGGGGAGCTGTTTTTT.

This clonotype was observed at least ten times. The gene calls are TRBV14 and TRBJ1-1; D remains ambiguous. Germline V gene data show CDR1 as SGHDN and CDR2 as FVKESK. The CDR3 contains 11 residues. The germline V and J ends were trimmed by 4 bases and 6 bases, with 6 bases remaining between them. In DNA, the CDR3 is TGTGCCAGCAGCCCGGCCCCTGAAGCTTTCTTT. It specifies CASSPAPEAFF. The full variable domain, with the rest looked up from reference TRBV14 and TRBJ1-1, is EAGVTQFPSHSVIEKGQTVTLRCDPISGHDNLYWYRRVMGKEIKFLLHFVKESKQDESGMPNNRFLAERTGGTYSTLKVQPAELEDSGVYFCASSPAPEAFFGQGTRLTVV.

A few counts support this clonotype. The chain carries TRBV4-1 and TRBJ2-3, with TRBD1 matching 7 bases. Trimming took 3 bases from V and 3 from J; bases not matched to a gene: 9. Germline V gene lookup returns CDR1 MGHRA and CDR2 YSYEKL. CDR3 length: 16 amino acids. The CDR3 loop is CASSQADRDVTDTQYF. CDR3 sequence (DNA): TGCGCCAGCAGCCAGGCTGACAGGGATGTAACAGATACGCAGTATTTT.

The chain employs TRBV5-4 and TRBJ2-5; perhaps TRBD2 as D (6 bases). This CDR3 region has 15 residues. Germline CDR1 and CDR2: SGHNT and YYREEE (reference sequence). V lost 5 bases and J lost 5, with 19 bases in between. CDR3 protein: CASSLTSSLSETQYF. The CDR3 DNA reads as TGTGCCAGCAGTTTGACTAGTTCGCTTAGCGAGACCCAGTACTTC.

The table lists this clonotype with many counts. The rearrangement uses TRBV12-3 or TRBV12-4 and TRBJ1-6, with TRBD1 matching over 10 bases. V shed 3 bases, J shed 5 bases, and the junction held 1 base outside the gene matches. This CDR3 contains 15 residues. As DNA, the CDR3 is TGTGCCAGCAGTTTGGACAGGGGGAATAATTCACCCCTCCACTTT. It specifies CASSLDRGNNSPLHF.

The chain couples TRBV20-1 to TRBJ2-7, with a tentative D call TRBD1 (6 bases). Germline V lookup: CDR1 DFQATT, CDR2 SNEGSKA (reference sequence). The germline V and J ends were trimmed by 3 bases and 0 bases, with 15 bases remaining between them. This CDR3 contains 15 residues. The CDR3 DNA sequence: TGCAGTGCTAGCCCAGGGGCCGCCAACTCCTACGAGCAGTACTTC. Encoded protein: CSASPGAANSYEQYF.